This TCR beta chain stems from a study of blood T cell repertoires in COVID-19 (dated by TCRdb to 2020 to 2021). A note on the overall study: The collaborator samples originated in the United States, Italy and Spain and spanned the acute and convalescent phases of COVID-19. The material from the prospective study consisted of cDNA or gDNA derived from T cells, B-cell-depleted T cells, or PBMCs. Deeply sampled blood TCRbeta repertoires from subjects exposed to, actively infected with, or recovered from COVID-19 were included in the dataset. A freely available public database, intended as a resource for researchers studying the immune response to SARS-CoV-2, is where the repertoires were released. The samples were drawn from the first 160 participants of the ongoing ImmuneRACE study and from 1,200 or so subjects provided by 6 global collaborators. A de-identified subject ID, COVID-19 status, age in years and sex were almost always included in the sample metadata. HLA class I and class II types, where available, came from metadata supplied by the sample provider rather than from assay-based typing.

Enrolling through a virtual design, the prospective study's participants ranged in age from roughly 18 to 89 years and lived across roughly 24 United States geographic areas. Cohort assignment in the prospective study relied on participant-reported clinical history from a screening survey and a study questionnaire. In the prospective study, mobile phlebotomists collected whole blood, serum and a nasopharyngeal or oropharyngeal swab from each participant. Over a roughly 2-month period, participants in the prospective study had the option of providing additional blood draws and questionnaires. Before DNA extraction, prospective study blood samples were shipped either frozen or at room temperature. The paper's findings and limits, for the study overall: The quantity of clinical and demographic metadata differed by source and by participant and was supplied without curation.

TCRbeta CDR3 regions were amplified from genomic DNA by means of the immunoSEQ Assay, a bias-controlled multiplex PCR. The published analysis was carried out like this. Within the assay, amplification of reference gene primers was used to estimate how many nucleated cells each sample contained. To quantify the absolute abundance of each unique TCRbeta CDR3 rearrangement, sequence reads were collapsed and filtered. Productive Simpson clonality was computed per sample as the square root of Simpson's diversity index over productive rearrangements. TCRdb carries this immuneACCESS record with in-frame sequences only. Its versions omit some clonotypes, under half of them owing to an unresolved V gene in the studies checked, with the rest unexplained. For V, J and clone size, that table is used; D and trimming come from the DNA. This sample holds about 140,000 clones; roughly 81% were observed only once. The top ten constitute 3% to 3.5% of the sample.

A remark on this clone: It has no known antigen specificity. No base quality information exists; no much larger clone differs at one position.

The V end loses 5 bases and the J end loses 8 bases, and a stretch of 18 bases separates them. The CDR3 spans 14 residues, from the cysteine through the phenylalanine. The kept DNA is CDR3 alone, 42 bases in frame from the first base. In the germline V gene (reference sequence), CDR1 corresponds to LNHDA and CDR2 to SQIVND. The receptor comes from a woman between 50 and 59 years old with acute COVID-19. The sequence links TRBV19 to TRBJ1-2; perhaps TRBD1 is the D gene, with 5 bases matching. Sequencing was carried out using PBMCs or T cells enriched from blood (not recorded which). In nucleotides, the sequence is TGTGCCAGTAGTCCACAAATCAAGGGGCAAGGCTACACCTTC. Translated, it reads CASSPQIKGQGYTF.